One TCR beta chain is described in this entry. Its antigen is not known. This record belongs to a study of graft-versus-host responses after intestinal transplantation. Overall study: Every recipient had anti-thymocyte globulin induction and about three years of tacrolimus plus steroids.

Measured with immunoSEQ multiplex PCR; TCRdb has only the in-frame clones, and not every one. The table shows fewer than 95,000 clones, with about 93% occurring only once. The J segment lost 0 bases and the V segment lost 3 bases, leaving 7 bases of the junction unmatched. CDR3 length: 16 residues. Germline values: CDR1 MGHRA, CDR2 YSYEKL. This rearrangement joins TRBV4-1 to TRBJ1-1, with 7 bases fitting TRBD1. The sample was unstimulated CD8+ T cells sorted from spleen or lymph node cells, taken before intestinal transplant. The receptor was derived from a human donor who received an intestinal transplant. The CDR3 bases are TGCGCCAGCAGCCACCCAGGGGGAGGCATGAACACTGAAGCTTTCTTT. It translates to CASSHPGGGMNTEAFF.